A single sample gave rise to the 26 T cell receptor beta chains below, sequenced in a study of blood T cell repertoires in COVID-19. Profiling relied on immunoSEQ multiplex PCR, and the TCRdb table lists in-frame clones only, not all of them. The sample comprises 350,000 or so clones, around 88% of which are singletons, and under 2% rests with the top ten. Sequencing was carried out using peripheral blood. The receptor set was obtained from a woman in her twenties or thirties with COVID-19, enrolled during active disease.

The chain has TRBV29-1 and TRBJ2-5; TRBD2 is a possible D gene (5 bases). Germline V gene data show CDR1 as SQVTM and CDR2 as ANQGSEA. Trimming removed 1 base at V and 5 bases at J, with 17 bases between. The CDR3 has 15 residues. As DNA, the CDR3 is TGCAGCGTTGAAGTATCGGGATCGGTAATGGAGACCCAGTACTTC. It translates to CSVEVSGSVMETQYF.

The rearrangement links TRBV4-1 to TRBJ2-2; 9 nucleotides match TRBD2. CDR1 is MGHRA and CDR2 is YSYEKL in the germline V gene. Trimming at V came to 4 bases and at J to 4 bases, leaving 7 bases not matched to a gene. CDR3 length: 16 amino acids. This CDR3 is CASSPRLAVGTGELFF. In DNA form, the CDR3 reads TGCGCCAGCAGCCCGAGACTAGCGGTCGGCACCGGGGAGCTGTTTTTT.

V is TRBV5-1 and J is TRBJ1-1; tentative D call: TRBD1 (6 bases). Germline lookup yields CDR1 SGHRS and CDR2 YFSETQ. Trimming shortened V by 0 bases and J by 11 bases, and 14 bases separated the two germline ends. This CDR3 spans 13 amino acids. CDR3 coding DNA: TGCGCCAGCAGCTTGGCGGGGAGGGGGACTGCTTTCTTT. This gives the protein CASSLAGRGTAFF.

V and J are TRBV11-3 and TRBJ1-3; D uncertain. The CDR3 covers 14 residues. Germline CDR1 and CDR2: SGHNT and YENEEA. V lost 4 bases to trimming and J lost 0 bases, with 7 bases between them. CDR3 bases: TGTGCCAGCAGCTCCCTTCTCTCTGGAAACACCATATATTTT. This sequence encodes CASSSLLSGNTIYF.

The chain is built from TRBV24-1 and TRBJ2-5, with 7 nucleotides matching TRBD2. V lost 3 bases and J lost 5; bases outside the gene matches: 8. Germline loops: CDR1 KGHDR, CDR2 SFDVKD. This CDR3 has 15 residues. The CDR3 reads CATSDGGDGGETQYF. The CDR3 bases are TGTGCCACCAGTGATGGGGGGGATGGGGGTGAGACCCAGTACTTC.

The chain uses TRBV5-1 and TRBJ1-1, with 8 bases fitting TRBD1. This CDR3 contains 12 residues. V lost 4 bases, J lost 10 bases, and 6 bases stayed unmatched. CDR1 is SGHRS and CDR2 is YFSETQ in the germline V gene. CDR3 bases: TGCGCCAGCAGCGCAGGACAGGGACGAGCTTTCTTT. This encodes CASSAGQGRAFF.

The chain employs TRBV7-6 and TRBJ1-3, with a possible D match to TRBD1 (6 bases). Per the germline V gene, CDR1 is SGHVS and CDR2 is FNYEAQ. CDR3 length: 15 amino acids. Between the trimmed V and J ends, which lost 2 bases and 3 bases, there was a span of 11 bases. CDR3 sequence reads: CASSLTGRGGNTIYF. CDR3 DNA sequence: TGTGCCAGCAGCTTAACAGGGAGAGGTGGAAACACCATATATTTT. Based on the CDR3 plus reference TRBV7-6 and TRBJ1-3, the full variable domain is GAGVSQSPRYKVTKRGQDVALRCDPISGHVSLYWYRQALGQGPEFLTYFNYEAQQDKSGLPNDRFSAERPEGSISTLTIQRTEQRDSAMYRCASSLTGRGGNTIYFGEGSWLTVV.

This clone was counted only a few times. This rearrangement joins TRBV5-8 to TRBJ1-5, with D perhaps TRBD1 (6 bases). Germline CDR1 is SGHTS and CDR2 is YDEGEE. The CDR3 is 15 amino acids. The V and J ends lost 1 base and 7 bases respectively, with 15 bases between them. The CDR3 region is CASSLRSGGRQPQHF. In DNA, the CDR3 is TGTGCCAGCAGCTTGAGGTCGGGGGGCCGCCAGCCCCAGCATTTT.

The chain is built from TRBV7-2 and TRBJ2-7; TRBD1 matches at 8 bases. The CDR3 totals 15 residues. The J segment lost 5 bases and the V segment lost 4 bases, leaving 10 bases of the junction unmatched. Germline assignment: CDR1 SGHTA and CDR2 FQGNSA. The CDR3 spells CASSSGTGAFHEQYF. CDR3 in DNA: TGTGCCAGCAGCTCGGGGACAGGTGCCTTCCACGAGCAGTACTTC.

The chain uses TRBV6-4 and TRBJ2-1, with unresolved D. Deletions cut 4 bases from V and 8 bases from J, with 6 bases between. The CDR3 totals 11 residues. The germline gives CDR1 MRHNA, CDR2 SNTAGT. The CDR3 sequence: CASSAGDEQFF. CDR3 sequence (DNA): TGTGCCAGCAGTGCCGGTGATGAGCAGTTCTTC.

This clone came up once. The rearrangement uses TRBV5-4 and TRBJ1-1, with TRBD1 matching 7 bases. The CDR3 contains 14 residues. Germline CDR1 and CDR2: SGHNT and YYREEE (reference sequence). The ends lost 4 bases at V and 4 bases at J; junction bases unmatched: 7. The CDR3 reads CASSPRGFGTEAFF. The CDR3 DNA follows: TGTGCCAGCAGCCCCAGGGGGTTCGGCACTGAAGCTTTCTTT.

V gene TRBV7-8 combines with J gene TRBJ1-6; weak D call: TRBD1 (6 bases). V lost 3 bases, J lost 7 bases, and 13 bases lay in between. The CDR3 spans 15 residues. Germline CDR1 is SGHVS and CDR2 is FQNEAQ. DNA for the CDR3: TGTGCCAGCAGCTTGAGGGACAAGGGGAATTCACCCCTCCACTTT. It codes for CASSLRDKGNSPLHF.

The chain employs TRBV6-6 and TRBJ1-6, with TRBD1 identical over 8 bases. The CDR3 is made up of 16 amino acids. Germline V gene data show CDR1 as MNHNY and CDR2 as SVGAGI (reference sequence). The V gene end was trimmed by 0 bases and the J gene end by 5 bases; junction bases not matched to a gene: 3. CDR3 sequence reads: CASSYSSGGDNSPLHF. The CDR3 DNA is TGTGCCAGCAGTTACTCATCAGGGGGCGATAATTCACCCCTCCACTTT.

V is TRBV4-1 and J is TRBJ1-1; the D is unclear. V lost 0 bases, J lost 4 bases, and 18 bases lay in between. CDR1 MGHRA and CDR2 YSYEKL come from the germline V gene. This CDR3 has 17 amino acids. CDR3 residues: CASSQDWARGMGTEAFF. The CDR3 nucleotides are TGCGCCAGCAGCCAAGATTGGGCGCGGGGAATGGGCACTGAAGCTTTCTTT.

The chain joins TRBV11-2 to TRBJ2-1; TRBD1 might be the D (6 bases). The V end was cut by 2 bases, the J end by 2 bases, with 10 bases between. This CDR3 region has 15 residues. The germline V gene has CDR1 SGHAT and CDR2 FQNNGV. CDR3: CASSLRQGPYNEQFF. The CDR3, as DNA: TGTGCCAGCAGCTTAAGGCAGGGGCCCTACAATGAGCAGTTCTTC.

For the CDR3, the DNA is TGTGCCAGCAGCTATCCGGGACAGGGCTACGAGCAGTACTTC. Its translation is CASSYPGQGYEQYF. V usage is TRBV11-2 and J usage is TRBJ2-7; 9 nucleotides agree with TRBD1. J lost 3 bases, V lost 4 bases, and 4 bases had no gene match. CDR1 is SGHAT, CDR2 FQNNGV, per germline. This CDR3 has 14 amino acids.

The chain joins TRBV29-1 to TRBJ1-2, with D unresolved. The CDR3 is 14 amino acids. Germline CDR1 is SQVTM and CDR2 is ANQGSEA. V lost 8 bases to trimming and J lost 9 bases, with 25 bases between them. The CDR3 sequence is CSTPLTDHRGSYTF. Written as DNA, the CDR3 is TGCAGCACACCCTTGACCGACCACCGCGGGAGCTACACCTTC.

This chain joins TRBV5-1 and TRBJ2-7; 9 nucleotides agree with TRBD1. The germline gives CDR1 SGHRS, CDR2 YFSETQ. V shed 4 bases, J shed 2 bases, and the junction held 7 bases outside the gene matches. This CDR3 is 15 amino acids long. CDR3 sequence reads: CASSQGTGLAYEQYV. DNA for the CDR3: TGCGCCAGCAGCCAAGGGACAGGGTTAGCCTACGAGCAGTACGTC.

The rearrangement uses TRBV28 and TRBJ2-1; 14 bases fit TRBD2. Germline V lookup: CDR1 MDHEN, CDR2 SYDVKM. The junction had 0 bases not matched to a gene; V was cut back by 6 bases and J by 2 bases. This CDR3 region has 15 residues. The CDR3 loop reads CASRTSGGAYNEQFF. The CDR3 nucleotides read TGTGCCAGCAGGACTAGCGGGGGGGCCTACAATGAGCAGTTCTTC. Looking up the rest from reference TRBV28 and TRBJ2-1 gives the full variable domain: DVKVTQSSRYLVKRTGEKVFLECVQDMDHENMFWYRQDPGLGLRLIYFSYDVKMKEKGDIPEGYSVSREKKERFSLILESASTNQTSMYLCASRTSGGAYNEQFFGPGTRLTVL.

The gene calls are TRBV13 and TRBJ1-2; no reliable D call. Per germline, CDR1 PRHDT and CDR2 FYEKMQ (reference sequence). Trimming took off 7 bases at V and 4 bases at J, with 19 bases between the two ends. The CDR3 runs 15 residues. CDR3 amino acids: CASNKGVTFGYGYTF. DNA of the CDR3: TGTGCCAGCAACAAGGGAGTTACCTTTGGCTATGGCTACACCTTC. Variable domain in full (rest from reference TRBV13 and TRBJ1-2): AAGVIQSPRHLIKEKRETATLKCYPIPRHDTVYWYQQGPGQDPQFLISFYEKMQSDKGSIPDRFSAQQFSDYHSELNMSSLELGDSALYFCASNKGVTFGYGYTFGSGTRLTVV.

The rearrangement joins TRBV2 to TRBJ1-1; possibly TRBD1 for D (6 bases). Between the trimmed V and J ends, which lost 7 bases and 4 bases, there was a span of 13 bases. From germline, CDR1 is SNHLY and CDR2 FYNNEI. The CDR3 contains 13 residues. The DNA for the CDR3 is TGTGCCAGCACCCTTACAGGGACCACTGAAGCTTTCTTT. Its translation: CASTLTGTTEAFF.

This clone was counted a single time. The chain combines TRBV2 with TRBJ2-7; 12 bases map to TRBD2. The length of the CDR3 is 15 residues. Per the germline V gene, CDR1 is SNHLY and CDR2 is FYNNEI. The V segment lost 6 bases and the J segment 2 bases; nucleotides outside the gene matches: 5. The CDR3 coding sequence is TGTGCCAGCAGGGAGACTAGCGGGGGACCCTACGAGCAGTACGTC. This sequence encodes CASRETSGGPYEQYV.

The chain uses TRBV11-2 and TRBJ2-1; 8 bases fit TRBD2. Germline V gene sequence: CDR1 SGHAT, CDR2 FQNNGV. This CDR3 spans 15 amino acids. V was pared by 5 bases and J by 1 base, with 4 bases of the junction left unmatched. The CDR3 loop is CASSLPGGSYNEQFF. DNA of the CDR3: TGTGCCAGCAGCCTCCCGGGGGGGTCCTACAATGAGCAGTTCTTC. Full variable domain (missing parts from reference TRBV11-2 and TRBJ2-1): EAGVAQSPRYKIIEKRQSVAFWCNPISGHATLYWYQQILGQGPKLLIQFQNNGVVDDSQLPKDRFSAERLKGVDSTLKIQPAKLEDSAVYLCASSLPGGSYNEQFFGPGTRLTVL.

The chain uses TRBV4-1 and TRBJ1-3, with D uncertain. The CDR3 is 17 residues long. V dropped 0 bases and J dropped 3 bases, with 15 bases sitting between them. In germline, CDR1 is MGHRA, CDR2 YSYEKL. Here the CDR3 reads CASSQETGWLYGNTIYF. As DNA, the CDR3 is TGCGCCAGCAGCCAAGAAACCGGGTGGCTATATGGAAACACCATATATTTT.

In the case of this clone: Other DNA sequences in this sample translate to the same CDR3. The CDR3 DNA is TGTGCCAGCAGCGAGACAGGGAGCACAGATACGCAGTATTTT. Translated, it gives CASSETGSTDTQYF. The chain uses TRBV9 and TRBJ2-3; 7 bases match TRBD1. Germline CDR1 reads SGDLS; CDR2 reads YYNGEE. The junction had 1 base not matched to a gene; V was cut back by 3 bases and J by 0 bases. This CDR3 comprises 14 residues. Supplemented by reference TRBV9 and TRBJ2-3, the full variable domain reads DSGVTQTPKHLITATGQRVTLRCSPRSGDLSVYWYQQSLDQGLQFLIQYYNGEERAKGNILERFSAQQFPDLHSELNLSSLELGDSALYFCASSETGSTDTQYFGPGTRLTVL.

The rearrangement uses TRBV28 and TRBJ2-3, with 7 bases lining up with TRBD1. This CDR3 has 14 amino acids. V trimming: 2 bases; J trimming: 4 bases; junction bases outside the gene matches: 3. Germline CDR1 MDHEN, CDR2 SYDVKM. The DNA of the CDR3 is TGTGCCAGCAGTTTAGGGGGACAGCCAGATACGCAGTATTTT. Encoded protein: CASSLGGQPDTQYF.